The clone carrying this T cell receptor beta chain showed up just once. Its antigen is unidentified. These data belong to a study of T cell responses to AZD1222 COVID-19 vaccine. V gave up 3 bases and J gave up 3 bases; unmatched junction bases: 4. Germline loops: CDR1 KGHSH, CDR2 LQKENI. This CDR3 comprises 15 residues. Sequencing used immunoSEQ multiplex PCR; TCRdb keeps in-frame clones, though not all of them. Altogether approximately 150,000 clones are present, approximately 90% being singletons, with the ten largest covering about 1.5%. The study's findings and limits: Spike-specific TCR depth and breadth grew after two AZD1222 doses.

The rearrangement joins TRBV18 to TRBJ1-2; 10 bases line up with TRBD1. This clonotype was obtained from an adult in good health. The sequenced sample was peripheral blood, obtained on day 0 of AZD1222 vaccination. The CDR3 loop reads CASSPAGTGDYGYTF. The CDR3 region has the DNA TGTGCCAGCTCACCTGCCGGGACAGGGGACTATGGCTACACCTTC.